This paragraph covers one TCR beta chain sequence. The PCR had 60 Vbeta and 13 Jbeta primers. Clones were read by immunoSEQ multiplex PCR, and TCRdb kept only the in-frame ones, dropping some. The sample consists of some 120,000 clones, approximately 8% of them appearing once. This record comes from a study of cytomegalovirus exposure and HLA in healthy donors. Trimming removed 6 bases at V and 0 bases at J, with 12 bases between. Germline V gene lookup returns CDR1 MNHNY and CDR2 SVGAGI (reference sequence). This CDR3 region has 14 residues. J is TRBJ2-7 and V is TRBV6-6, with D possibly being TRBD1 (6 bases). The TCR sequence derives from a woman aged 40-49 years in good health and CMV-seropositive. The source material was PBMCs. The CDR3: CASRPYRASYEQYF. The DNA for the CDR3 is TGTGCCAGCAGACCCTACAGGGCCTCCTACGAGCAGTACTTC.